This entry concerns a single T cell receptor (beta chain). Profiled with immunoSEQ multiplex PCR; TCRdb holds only in-frame clones, not every one. The data contain tens of thousands of clones, about four fifths of them singletons. The data are from a study of T cell clones after liver transplantation. The CDR3 is 15 amino acids. Trimming removed 3 bases at V and 7 bases at J, with 18 bases between. CDR1 is LNHDA, CDR2 SQIVND, per germline (reference sequence). The chain couples TRBV19 to TRBJ1-2; D remains unclear. The sequences come from CD4+ T cells from blood, collected 12 months after liver transplant. The clonotype originates from a human patient who received a liver transplant. The graft donor may be the source of some T cells. This CDR3 reads CASSMVLGSPGGYTF. The DNA for the CDR3 is TGTGCCAGTAGTATGGTTTTGGGGTCGCCAGGTGGCTACACCTTC.